Each of the 18 T cell receptor beta chains below was sequenced from the same sample in a study of human T cells and chemical hapten exposure. As for time point: patch test 3, about 24 weeks after DPC sensitization. This sample's treatment: therapeutic diphenylcyclopropenone sensitization with weekly scalp DPC. Unseparated into fractions, whole blood served as the source from which total RNA was extracted. TCRdb ran MiXCR on the RACE reads and lists one entry per CDR3 protein. Counted here are tens of thousands of distinct CDR3 sequences, more than 8% occurring once; the ten biggest clones make up roughly 27%. The specimen was whole blood, collected in connection with sensitization to the hapten diphenylcyclopropenone (DPC). The receptors were sampled from a man aged 50 to 60 with alopecia areata. Some clones in this sample may be carry-over from other donors' samples.

This CDR3 is CASSLSDYSYEQYF. The DNA for the CDR3 is TGTGCCAGCAGTTTATCTGATTACTCCTACGAGCAGTACTTC. The chain has TRBV12-3 or TRBV12-4 and TRBJ2-7; D gene ambiguous. Trimming removed 2 bases from V and 0 bases from J, with 8 bases in between. This CDR3 is 14 amino acids long.

The chain employs TRBV7-2 and TRBJ2-3; D is perhaps TRBD2 (6 bases). The CDR3 extends over 15 amino acids. Germline V gene sequence: CDR1 SGHTA, CDR2 FQGNSA. Trimming removed 4 bases from V and 3 bases from J, with 14 bases in between. Here the CDR3 DNA reads TGTGCCAGCAGCTACCGGAGAGCGGGTACAGATACGCAGTATTTT. Translating gives CASSYRRAGTDTQYF.

This clonotype was seen ten or more times. The chain is built from TRBV6-6 and TRBJ1-2, with D uncertain. V was trimmed by 2 bases and J by 2 bases, leaving 9 bases between them. Germline CDR1 MNHNY, CDR2 SVGAGI (reference sequence). This CDR3 is 14 amino acids long. The chain's CDR3 is CASSYRVRNYGYTF. The CDR3 DNA reads as TGTGCCAGCAGTTACAGGGTTCGAAACTATGGCTACACCTTC.

In regard to this clonotype: It may be a read error: a sequence one base away is much more abundant. The chain employs TRBV23-1 and TRBJ2-7, with D unclear. TRBV23-1 is an ORF, and what it does is uncertain. The CDR3 is 18 residues long. The CDR3 DNA sequence: TGCACCAGTCCACCTCAATCCCCGGCGGAACCGTTCTCCTACGAGCAGTACTTC. Translation gives CTSPPQSPAEPFSYEQYF.

This clonotype was detected ten times or more. The CDR3, as DNA: TGTGCCAGCAGTGGGCGGAAGGGGGCCGGCTATGGCTACACCTTC. Its translation: CASSGRKGAGYGYTF. The genes are TRBV2 and TRBJ1-2; 7 bases line up with TRBD1. J was trimmed by 4 bases and V by 4 bases; bases with no gene match: 9. Germline CDR1 and CDR2: SNHLY and FYNNEI. The length of the CDR3 is 15 residues.

The DNA for the CDR3 is TGCAGTGCTCCTGAACTTGGAGCGAACACCGGGGAGCTGTTTTTT. Its protein is CSAPELGANTGELFF. The chain combines TRBV20-1 with TRBJ2-2; D is uncertain. Trimming took 5 bases from V and 0 from J, leaving 13 bases between them. The germline V gene encodes CDR1 DFQATT and CDR2 SNEGSKA (reference sequence). The CDR3 runs 15 residues.

This clonotype has a count of ten or more. This rearrangement joins TRBV10-3 to TRBJ2-3; the D gene is possibly TRBD2 (6 bases). The V end lost 4 bases, the J end lost 0 bases, and 20 bases lay between the germline ends. The CDR3 is made up of 18 amino acids. CDR1 ENHRY and CDR2 SYGVKD come from the germline V gene. The CDR3 nucleotides are TGTGCCATCAGTGGGAGGGTCGGATCTGGATCTAGCACAGATACGCAGTATTTT. This gives the protein CAISGRVGSGSSTDTQYF.

This clonotype showed up many times. This chain uses TRBV20-1 with TRBJ1-2, with D uncertain. V was cut by 0 bases and J by 6 bases, with 8 bases left in between. The germline V gene has CDR1 DFQATT and CDR2 SNEGSKA (reference sequence). This CDR3 has 12 amino acids. The CDR3 DNA reads as TGCAGTGCTAGAGATTACCCCGATGGCTACACCTTC. This codes for CSARDYPDGYTF.

This clonotype was recorded a few times. The chain recombines TRBV27 with TRBJ1-4; D gene ambiguous. The V end was cut by 5 bases, the J end by 9 bases, with 10 bases between. The CDR3 loop spans 12 amino acids. Germline lookup yields CDR1 MNHEY and CDR2 SMNVEV (reference sequence). The CDR3 sequence is CASSLRDQKLFF. The CDR3 DNA reads as TGTGCCAGCAGTCTAAGGGATCAAAAACTGTTTTTT.

The sample holds a few counts of this clonotype. The chain joins TRBV20-1 to TRBJ1-1; 10 bases are a match to TRBD1. Germline V CDR1 and CDR2: DFQATT, SNEGSKA (reference sequence). The CDR3 sequence is 13 residues long. J gave up 4 bases and V 1 base, and 0 bases lay outside the gene matches. CDR3 in DNA: TGCAGTGCTAGAGGGACAGGGGGCACTGAAGCTTTCTTT. Encoded protein: CSARGTGGTEAFF.

The rearrangement uses TRBV29-1 and TRBJ1-2; TRBD1 agrees at 7 bases. The length of the CDR3 is 16 residues. The ends lost 7 bases at V and 7 bases at J; junction bases unmatched: 21. Germline CDR1 is SQVTM and CDR2 is ANQGSEA. The CDR3 DNA reads as TGCAGCGCCCTCCCACCTCTAAACAGGGGCGAACGTGGCTACACCTTC. It translates to CSALPPLNRGERGYTF.

This clonotype was seen repeatedly, ten times or more. The CDR3, as DNA: TGTGCCAGCACCGGGGACAGGGGGTACCAAGAGACCCAGTACTTC. It translates to CASTGDRGYQETQYF. The rearrangement joins TRBV2 to TRBJ2-5, with 11 bases aligning to TRBD1. This CDR3 has 15 residues. Germline CDR1 SNHLY, CDR2 FYNNEI. Trimming at V came to 7 bases and at J to 0 bases, leaving 4 bases not matched to a gene.

This clonotype was counted only a few times. V is TRBV7-8 and J is TRBJ1-5; 10 nucleotides align to TRBD1. With V trimmed by 0 bases and J by 5 bases, 1 base remained unmatched. This CDR3 region has 15 residues. Germline CDR1 and CDR2: SGHVS and FQNEAQ. The CDR3 nucleotides are TGTGCCAGCAGCTTAGCCGGGACAGGGGATCAGCCCCAGCATTTT. Amino acid sequence: CASSLAGTGDQPQHF.

This clonotype has a count of ten or more. The chain joins TRBV12-3 or TRBV12-4 to TRBJ2-7; perhaps TRBD1 as D (6 bases). The CDR3 contains 15 residues. Trimming stripped 0 bases from V and 5 bases from J, with 14 bases between. The CDR3 loop is CASSLAAAGVNEQYF. The CDR3 nucleotides read TGTGCCAGCAGTTTAGCGGCCGCAGGGGTCAACGAGCAGTACTTC.

This clonotype occurred a few times. This CDR3 reads CASSLGAGGYSYNEQFF. CDR3 in DNA: TGTGCCAGCAGCTTAGGCGCAGGGGGATACTCCTACAATGAGCAGTTCTTC. This chain joins TRBV7-9 and TRBJ2-1, with 7 bases identical to TRBD1. Losses at the gene ends were 1 base for V and 0 bases for J; bases not matched to a gene: 6. Looked up from germline, CDR1 is SEHNR and CDR2 is FQNEAQ (reference sequence). This CDR3 is 17 amino acids long. The variable domain in full, with the rest retrieved from reference TRBV7-9 and TRBJ2-1, is DTGVSQNPRHKITKRGQNVTFRCDPISEHNRLYWYRQTLGQGPEFLTYFQNEAQLEKSRLLSDRFSAERPKGSFSTLEIQRTEQGDSAMYLCASSLGAGGYSYNEQFFGPGTRLTVL.

This clonotype was seen more than once but under ten times. The chain links TRBV6-6 to TRBJ1-2; no reliable D call. Germline assignment: CDR1 MNHNY and CDR2 SVGAGI (reference sequence). The CDR3 sequence is 10 residues long. The V end lost 8 bases, the J end lost 0 bases, and 1 base lay between the germline ends. The CDR3 protein is CASPNYGYTF. The CDR3 nucleotides read TGTGCCAGCCCTAACTATGGCTACACCTTC.

The rearrangement links TRBV30 to TRBJ2-7; no definite D call. Germline V gene data show CDR1 as GTSNPN and CDR2 as SVGIG (reference sequence). Trimming took off 1 base at V and 0 bases at J, with 19 bases between the two ends. There are 17 residues in the CDR3. The CDR3 DNA sequence: TGTGCCTGGAGTGGCCCCTCCTTCTCGCGCCTCTCCTACGAGCAGTACTTC. Translation: CAWSGPSFSRLSYEQYF.

The table lists this clonotype with many counts. This chain connects TRBV29-1 to TRBJ2-5; TRBD1 or TRBD2 may be the D gene (5 bases each). Germline V gene lookup returns CDR1 SQVTM and CDR2 ANQGSEA. Trimming removed 7 bases at V and 3 bases at J, with 12 bases between. The CDR3 runs 12 residues. CDR3: CSAHGGKETQYF. The CDR3 DNA reads TGCAGCGCTCATGGGGGTAAAGAGACCCAGTACTTC. The variable domain in full, with the rest retrieved from reference TRBV29-1 and TRBJ2-5, is SAVISQKPSRDICQRGTSLTIQCQVDSQVTMMFWYRQQPGQSLTLIATANQGSEATYESGFVIDKFPISRPNLTFSTLTVSNMSPEDSSIYLCSAHGGKETQYFGPGTRLLVL.